This is a list of T cell receptor beta chains from one sample in a study of CD8+ T cells in alopecia areata. Repertoires were generated with immunoSEQ multiplex PCR, while TCRdb's copy carries only in-frame clones and drops some. The table lists about 200,000 clones, roughly 56% of them singletons. The sample was CD8+ T cells sorted from blood. The source of these receptors is a human donor in good health. CDR3s include the opening cysteine and the closing phenylalanine or tryptophan. A D gene is named only where the DNA matches it firmly. Not every row has a clone size; where given, it reads once, few, many or a size class.

>.|TRBV29-1|TRBJ1-2|few
TGCAGCGCTTTATCTGACAGTAACTATGGCTACACCTTC
CSALSDSNYGYTF
>.|TRBV6-5|TRBJ1-1|few
TGTGCCAGCAGTTACGGGGAGAACACTGAAGCTTTCTTT
CASSYGENTEAFF
>.|TRBV13|TRBJ1-5|few
TGTGCCAGCAGCCCGGCCGGATATCAGCCCCAGCATTTT
CASSPAGYQPQHF
>.|TRBV9|TRBJ2-5|.
TGTGCCAGCAGCCCATCTGGCAGGGAAGAGACCCAGTACTTC
CASSPSGREETQYF
>.|TRBV7-4|TRBJ2-7|.
TGTGCCAGCAGCTTGCGACCAGGGGCCTCTTCCTACGAGCAGTACTTC
CASSLRPGASSYEQYF
>TRBD2|TRBV5-1|TRBJ2-1|.
TGCGCCAGCAGCTCCGGGACTAGCGGGTCCTACAATGAGCAGTTCTTC
CASSSGTSGSYNEQFF
>.|TRBV9|TRBJ1-2|.
TGTGCCAGCAGCGTAGAGGACAGCCTCGTGGATGGCTACACCTTC
CASSVEDSLVDGYTF
>.|TRBV27|TRBJ1-6|.
TGTGCCAGCAGCCCTCCAGGGCATAATTCACCCCTCCACTTT
CASSPPGHNSPLHF
>.|TRBV7-6|TRBJ2-7|.
TGTGCCAGCAGCTTAGCGGTCGGGCCTCCGGTATACGAGCAGTACTTC
CASSLAVGPPVYEQYF
>.|TRBV7-9|TRBJ2-3|.
TGTGCCACCGAGCGTCGGTGGGGGGATACGCAGTATTTT
CATERRWGDTQYF
>.|TRBV13|TRBJ1-2|.
TGTGCCAGCAGCTTATTCAGGGTCTATGGCTACACCTTC
CASSLFRVYGYTF
>.|TRBV7-9|TRBJ1-5|.
TGTGCCAGCAGCTTAGCCAGGGAATACGGGAGCAATCAGCCCCAGCATTTT
CASSLAREYGSNQPQHF